This record looks at one T cell receptor (beta chain) sequence and its context. The protocol was immunoSEQ multiplex PCR, while the TCRdb copy is restricted to in-frame clones and leaves out a portion. The table has about 210,000 clones, roughly 82% seen once. The sample belongs to a study of blood T cell repertoires in COVID-19. Whole-study context: The United States, Italy and Spain provided the acute and convalescent COVID-19 samples. Sources were T cells, B-cell-depleted T cells, or PBMCs; the material itself was cDNA or gDNA.

Germline V gives CDR1 SGHRS, CDR2 YFSETQ. This CDR3 region has 14 residues. Trimming stripped 4 bases from V and 5 bases from J, with 12 bases between. The genes are TRBV5-1 and TRBJ2-2, with a tentative D call TRBD2 (6 bases). The clonotype originates from a man aged 50 to 59 with active or convalescent COVID-19. Sequencing was performed on peripheral blood. CDR3 DNA: TGCGCCAGCAGCCCCCGACTAGAAACCGGGGAGCTGTTTTTT. Translated: CASSPRLETGELFF.